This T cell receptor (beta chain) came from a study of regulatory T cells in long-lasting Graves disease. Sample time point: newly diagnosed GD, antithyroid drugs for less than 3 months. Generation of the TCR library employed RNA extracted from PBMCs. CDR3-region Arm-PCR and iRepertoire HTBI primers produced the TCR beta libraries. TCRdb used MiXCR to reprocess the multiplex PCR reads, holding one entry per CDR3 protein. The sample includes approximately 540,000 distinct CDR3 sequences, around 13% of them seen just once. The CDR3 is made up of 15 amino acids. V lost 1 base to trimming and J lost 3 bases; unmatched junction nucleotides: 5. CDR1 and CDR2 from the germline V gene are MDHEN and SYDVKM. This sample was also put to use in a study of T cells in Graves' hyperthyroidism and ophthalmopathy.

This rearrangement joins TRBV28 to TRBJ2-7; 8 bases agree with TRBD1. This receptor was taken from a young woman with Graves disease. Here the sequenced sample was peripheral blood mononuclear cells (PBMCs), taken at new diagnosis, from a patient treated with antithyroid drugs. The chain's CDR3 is CASSLLDRAYYEQYF. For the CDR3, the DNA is TGTGCCAGCAGTTTATTGGACAGGGCGTACTACGAGCAGTACTTC.